Listed here are 4 T cell receptor beta chains from one sample, sequenced in a study of control samples from healthy donors and cancer patients. The repertoire was sequenced with immunoSEQ multiplex PCR; TCRdb's copy has only in-frame clones and lacks some. This sample has about 92,000 clones, with 82% found just once. The sample consisted of blood. Receptors were obtained from a woman aged 55-69 years in good health.

The chain couples TRBV29-1 to TRBJ2-2; 11 bases are a match to TRBD1. The germline CDR1 and CDR2 sequences are SQVTM and ANQGSEA. The CDR3 is made up of 14 amino acids. J was trimmed by 5 bases and V by 7 bases; bases with no gene match: 6. CDR3 in DNA: TGCAGCGGGGGACAGGGGGTTAATACCGGGGAGCTGTTTTTT. This translates into CSGGQGVNTGELFF.

This clone showed up just a few times. The chain combines TRBV24-1 with TRBJ2-1, with D perhaps TRBD2 (5 bases). This CDR3 region has 14 residues. V gave up 4 bases and J gave up 15 bases, with 21 bases separating them. Germline CDR1 KGHDR, CDR2 SFDVKD. The CDR3 DNA is TGTGCCACCAGTGAGGGTTTTAGCGCCGGGCGGCGGTTCTTC. Its protein is CATSEGFSAGRRFF.

In this sample, this clone turned up once. This chain uses TRBV10-1 with TRBJ2-1, with a possible D match to TRBD2 (5 bases). Germline lookup yields CDR1 WNHNN and CDR2 SYGVQD (reference sequence). This CDR3 is built from 15 residues. V was trimmed by 2 bases and J by 4 bases, leaving 12 bases between them. In nucleotides, the CDR3 is TGCGCCAGCAGTGAGGGAGGTCTCGGGTACAATGAGCAGTTCTTC. It yields the protein CASSEGGLGYNEQFF.

The J gene is TRBJ1-4, the V gene TRBV13; D uncertain. This CDR3 spans 13 amino acids. V was clipped by 3 bases and J by 8 bases, with 10 bases between them. CDR1 and CDR2 from the germline V gene are PRHDT and FYEKMQ (reference sequence). The CDR3: CASSFGAGEKLFF. The CDR3 nucleotides are TGTGCCAGCAGCTTTGGTGCCGGGGAAAAACTGTTTTTT. The full variable domain, completed using reference TRBV13 and TRBJ1-4, is AAGVIQSPRHLIKEKRETATLKCYPIPRHDTVYWYQQGPGQDPQFLISFYEKMQSDKGSIPDRFSAQQFSDYHSELNMSSLELGDSALYFCASSFGAGEKLFFGSGTQLSVL.